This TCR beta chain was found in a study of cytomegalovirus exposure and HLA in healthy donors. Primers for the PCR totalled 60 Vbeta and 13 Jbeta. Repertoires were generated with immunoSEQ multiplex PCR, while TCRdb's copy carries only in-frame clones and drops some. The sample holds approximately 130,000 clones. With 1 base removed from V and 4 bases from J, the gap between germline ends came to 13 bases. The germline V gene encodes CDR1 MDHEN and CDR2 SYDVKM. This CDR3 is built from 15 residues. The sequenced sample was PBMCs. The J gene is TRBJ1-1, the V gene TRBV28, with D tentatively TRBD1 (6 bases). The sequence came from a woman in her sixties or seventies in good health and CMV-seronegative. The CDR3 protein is CASSLFTGWSTEAFF. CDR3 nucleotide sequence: TGTGCCAGCAGTTTATTCACAGGGTGGAGCACTGAAGCTTTCTTT.